In this sample, the clone carrying this T cell receptor (beta chain) turned up many times. The record originates from a study of CD8+CD57+ T cells in acquired aplastic anemia. Study-wide context: Recorded DNA amounts for sorted CD4+ and CD8+ cells had an average of about 3.5 ug.

The CDR3 is made up of 15 amino acids. With 5 bases clipped from V and 4 bases from J, the junction kept 10 bases outside the gene matches. Germline CDR1 SGHRS, CDR2 YFSETQ. The use of genomic DNA as template underpinned the TCR beta VDJ and CDR3 profiling. From the reads, TCRdb called clonotypes with MiXCR, one entry per CDR3 protein. The repertoire includes some 140,000 distinct CDR3 sequences, about 48% of them detected once, and more than 10% sits in the top ten. Patients chosen for sequencing had CD8+CD57+ cells that had expanded, as shown by flow cytometry. When blood sampling took place, the patients had received no therapy.

This rearrangement joins TRBV5-1 to TRBJ2-7; 9 nucleotides agree with TRBD1. This receptor was identified in a human donor with aplastic anemia. Sample: sorted CD4+, CD8+, or CD8+CD57+ T cells (not recorded which) from PBMCs. The CDR3 is CASSYSTGGVYEQYF. CDR3 sequence (DNA): TGCGCCAGCAGTTACTCGACAGGGGGAGTTTACGAGCAGTACTTC.